The 22 T cell receptor beta chains in this list originate from one sample, sequenced in a study of T cells after yellow fever vaccination. In TCRdb, the 5' RACE reads were re-called with MiXCR into one record per CDR3 protein. The sample lists some 600,000 distinct CDR3 sequences, about 17% occurring once. The source material was PBMCs, sampled roughly 5 days after the first yellow fever vaccination. The receptors derive from a man aged 18 to 30 who received the YFV17D yellow fever vaccine.

There are a few counts of this clonotype. Here the CDR3 reads CSARGGGSYEQYV. DNA for the CDR3: TGCAGTGCTAGAGGGGGAGGGTCCTACGAGCAGTACGTC. The gene calls are TRBV20-1 and TRBJ2-7; the match to TRBD2 covers 7 bases. This CDR3 is built from 13 residues. Per the germline V gene, CDR1 is DFQATT and CDR2 is SNEGSKA (reference sequence). J was trimmed by 1 base and V by 1 base; bases with no gene match: 1.

The chain couples TRBV7-9 to TRBJ1-4; D may be TRBD1 (5 bases). The V end was cut by 6 bases, the J end by 2 bases, with 7 bases between. This CDR3 is built from 13 residues. The V gene's germline CDR1 is SEHNR and CDR2 FQNEAQ (reference sequence). The CDR3 bases are TGTGCCAGCAGTGGGGACACTAATGAAAAACTGTTTTTT. Translation: CASSGDTNEKLFF.

This clonotype has more than one count but fewer than ten. A read error may produce the germline difference seen at one junction end. The chain joins TRBV10-1 to TRBJ2-1, with D possibly matching TRBD1 (6 bases). The CDR3 has 15 amino acids. Germline V gene sequence: CDR1 WNHNN, CDR2 SYGVQD (reference sequence). This CDR3 reads CASRVIARGHNEKFF. Written as DNA, the CDR3 is TGCGCCAGCAGAGTCATAGCAAGGGGACACAATGAGAAGTTCTTC.

The count of this clonotype is one. J is TRBJ1-2 and V is TRBV7-2; D is undetermined. The V gene's germline CDR1 is SGHTA and CDR2 FQGNSA. V shed 1 base and J shed 4 bases, with 7 bases lying between them. The CDR3 is 13 residues long. The CDR3 spells CASSLGSFYGYTF. The CDR3 DNA reads TGTGCCAGCAGCTTAGGGTCCTTCTATGGCTACACCTTC.

This clonotype has only a few counts. The gene calls are TRBV24-1 and TRBJ1-2; TRBD1 is a possible D gene (5 bases). CDR3 size: 14 residues. The ends were cut back, 0 bases at V and 1 base at J, with 5 bases in the middle. In germline, CDR1 is KGHDR, CDR2 SFDVKD. CDR3: CATSDLDSNYGYTF. The CDR3 DNA follows: TGTGCCACCAGTGATTTGGACAGTAACTATGGCTACACCTTC.

The J gene is TRBJ2-3, the V gene TRBV11-2; 7 bases fit TRBD2. CDR3 length equals 17 residues. J gave up 4 bases and V 2 bases, and 12 bases lay outside the gene matches. Germline V gene data show CDR1 as SGHAT and CDR2 as FQNNGV. The CDR3 DNA follows: TGTGCCAGCAGCTTACTCCTGACAAGCGGGGTTTCAGATACGCAGTATTTT. It is translated as CASSLLLTSGVSDTQYF.

As concerns this clonotype: A read error may produce the germline difference seen at one junction end. For the CDR3, the DNA is TGTGCCAGCAGCTCGGACGTCCAAAGGTTCTTC. As protein: CASSSDVQRFF. The chain joins TRBV6-6 to TRBJ1-2, with D unresolved. The germline V gene encodes CDR1 MNHNY and CDR2 SVGAGI (reference sequence). This CDR3 has 11 residues.

The rearrangement uses TRBV3-1 and TRBJ1-1, with 9 bases fitting TRBD1. This CDR3 is 15 amino acids long. CDR1 and CDR2 from the germline V gene are LGHDT and YNNKEL (reference sequence). The junction had 10 bases not matched to a gene; V was cut back by 6 bases and J by 5 bases. The CDR3 bases are TGTGCCAGCAGACTTAGGGACAGGGTGGGGACTGAAGCTTTCTTT. Translating gives CASRLRDRVGTEAFF.

This clonotype was seen many times. The chain couples TRBV7-3 to TRBJ2-1, with 8 positions matching TRBD2. The CDR3 length is 15 residues. Unmatched junction bases numbered 4, after V lost 2 bases and J lost 4 bases. The V gene's germline CDR1 is SGHTA and CDR2 FQGTGA. The CDR3 loop is CASSLLAGIYNEQFF. CDR3 DNA sequence: TGTGCCAGCAGCTTACTAGCGGGCATTTACAATGAGCAGTTCTTC.

The rearrangement links TRBV4-2 to TRBJ2-3; tentative D call: TRBD2 (7 bases). V lost 0 bases and J 6 bases, leaving 16 bases between the germline ends. Germline CDR1 is LGHNA and CDR2 is YNFKEQ. This CDR3 is 16 amino acids long. CDR3 sequence reads: CASSQDGGGAEDTQYF. In nucleotides, the CDR3 is TGTGCCAGCAGCCAAGATGGGGGGGGGGCTGAGGATACGCAGTATTTT.

This clonotype was detected a few times. The rearrangement joins TRBV28 to TRBJ1-1; possible D gene TRBD1, 6 bases. Per the germline V gene, CDR1 is MDHEN and CDR2 is SYDVKM. V was trimmed by 6 bases and J by 0 bases, leaving 17 bases between them. The length of the CDR3 is 16 residues. DNA for the CDR3: TGTGCCAGCAGATTAACTGGGACATGGATGAACACTGAAGCTTTCTTT. Translating it yields CASRLTGTWMNTEAFF. Full variable domain (missing parts from reference TRBV28 and TRBJ1-1): DVKVTQSSRYLVKRTGEKVFLECVQDMDHENMFWYRQDPGLGLRLIYFSYDVKMKEKGDIPEGYSVSREKKERFSLILESASTNQTSMYLCASRLTGTWMNTEAFFGQGTRLTVV.

The V gene is TRBV6-5, the J gene TRBJ2-1, with D tentatively TRBD1 or TRBD2 (6 bases each). The CDR3 sequence is 16 residues long. V was trimmed by 0 bases and J by 1 base, leaving 10 bases between them. The germline V gene encodes CDR1 MNHEY and CDR2 SVGAGI. The CDR3, as DNA: TGTGCCAGCAGTTACTCGGGGGGCAGGTCCTACAATGAGCAGTTCTTC. Protein product: CASSYSGGRSYNEQFF.

Notes on this clonotype: One junction end does not reproduce the germline sequence, and a read error may be involved. This sequence joins TRBV28 and TRBJ1-1; D possibly corresponds to TRBD1 (5 bases). This CDR3 is built from 13 residues. CDR1 and CDR2 (germline): MDHEN, SYDVKM. CDR3 DNA sequence: TGCGCCAGCGGACTGGGGCAGGACGCTGAAGCTTTCTTT. Its translation: CASGLGQDAEAFF.

The chain joins TRBV20-1 to TRBJ1-1; D perhaps matches TRBD1 (5 bases). CDR1 is DFQATT and CDR2 is SNEGSKA in the germline V gene (reference sequence). There are 16 residues in the CDR3. Trimming left V 6 bases short and J 4 bases short, with 24 bases between. CDR3 region: CSASFPDWGVGTEAFF. CDR3 nucleotides: TGCAGTGCGTCATTTCCCGACTGGGGGGTTGGCACTGAAGCTTTCTTT.

The DNA of the CDR3 is TGTGCCAGTAGGGACTTTGGGGTGGCCTACAATGAGCAGTTCTTC. It encodes CASRDFGVAYNEQFF. This chain connects TRBV19 to TRBJ2-1, with a possible D match to TRBD2 (5 bases). Germline CDR1 and CDR2: LNHDA and SQIVND (reference sequence). The CDR3 extends over 15 amino acids. V shed 6 bases and J shed 2 bases, with 14 bases lying between them.

This clonotype was counted a few times. V is TRBV4-3 and J is TRBJ2-1; D not certain. The V and J ends lost 0 bases and 11 bases respectively, with 14 bases between them. The CDR3 spans 14 residues. Germline CDR1 and CDR2: LGHNA and YSLEER. The CDR3 DNA reads TGCGCCAGCAGCCAAGAGGAAGGTTACTTTCAGCAGTTCTTC. Its protein product is CASSQEEGYFQQFF.

The chain uses TRBV4-2 and TRBJ1-1, with no clear D. The CDR3 totals 11 residues. CDR1 is LGHNA, CDR2 YNFKEQ, per germline. V gave up 4 bases and J gave up 5 bases, with 5 bases separating them. CDR3 residues: CASSRRTEAFF. In DNA, the CDR3 is TGTGCCAGCAGCCGTCGGACTGAAGCTTTCTTT.

The V gene is TRBV5-1, the J gene TRBJ2-7, with TRBD2 identical over 10 bases. Germline assignment: CDR1 SGHRS and CDR2 YFSETQ. V trimming: 4 bases; J trimming: 6 bases; junction bases outside the gene matches: 7. The CDR3 sequence is 14 residues long. Here the CDR3 reads CASSPRAGGFEQYV. CDR3 DNA: TGCGCCAGCAGCCCAAGAGCGGGGGGGTTCGAGCAGTACGTC.

This clonotype came up a few times. V usage is TRBV11-2 and J usage is TRBJ2-2; 10 bases are shared with TRBD2. This CDR3 is 18 amino acids long. V dropped 5 bases and J dropped 1; count of bases not matched to a gene: 10. CDR1 and CDR2 from the germline V gene are SGHAT and FQNNGV. CDR3 amino acids: CASSGSRLAGGNTGELFF. The CDR3 DNA follows: TGTGCCAGCAGCGGTAGTCGATTAGCGGGGGGGAACACCGGGGAGCTGTTTTTT.

This clonotype showed up just a few times. The chain recombines TRBV20-1 with TRBJ2-3; 8 bases agree with TRBD2. The germline V gene encodes CDR1 DFQATT and CDR2 SNEGSKA (reference sequence). The CDR3 consists of 15 residues. Trimming cost V 2 bases and J 4 bases; bases outside gene matches: 8. The CDR3 bases are TGCAGTGCTAGAAGGGCGGGGGGCACAGCAGATACGCAGTATTTT. Translated: CSARRAGGTADTQYF.

The gene calls are TRBV7-2 and TRBJ2-1; 12 bases agree with TRBD2. The length of the CDR3 is 15 residues. The V gene end was trimmed by 5 bases and the J gene end by 8 bases; junction bases not matched to a gene: 7. From germline, CDR1 is SGHTA and CDR2 FQGNSA. CDR3: CASSVPSGGADEQFF. For the CDR3, the DNA is TGTGCCAGCAGCGTTCCTAGCGGGGGGGCGGATGAGCAGTTCTTC.

This sequence joins TRBV5-1 and TRBJ2-3, with a tentative D call TRBD1 (6 bases). V was cut by 5 bases and J by 1 base, with 14 bases left in between. Germline values: CDR1 SGHRS, CDR2 YFSETQ. The CDR3 runs to 15 residues. The CDR3 loop is CASREQGPGTDTQYF. CDR3 coding DNA: TGCGCCAGCAGAGAACAGGGCCCTGGCACAGATACGCAGTATTTT. Full variable domain (outside the CDR3, taken from reference TRBV5-1 and TRBJ2-3): KAGVTQTPRYLIKTRGQQVTLSCSPISGHRSVSWYQQTPGQGLQFLFEYFSETQRNKGNFPGRFSGRQFSNSRSEMNVSTLELGDSALYLCASREQGPGTDTQYFGPGTRLTVL.